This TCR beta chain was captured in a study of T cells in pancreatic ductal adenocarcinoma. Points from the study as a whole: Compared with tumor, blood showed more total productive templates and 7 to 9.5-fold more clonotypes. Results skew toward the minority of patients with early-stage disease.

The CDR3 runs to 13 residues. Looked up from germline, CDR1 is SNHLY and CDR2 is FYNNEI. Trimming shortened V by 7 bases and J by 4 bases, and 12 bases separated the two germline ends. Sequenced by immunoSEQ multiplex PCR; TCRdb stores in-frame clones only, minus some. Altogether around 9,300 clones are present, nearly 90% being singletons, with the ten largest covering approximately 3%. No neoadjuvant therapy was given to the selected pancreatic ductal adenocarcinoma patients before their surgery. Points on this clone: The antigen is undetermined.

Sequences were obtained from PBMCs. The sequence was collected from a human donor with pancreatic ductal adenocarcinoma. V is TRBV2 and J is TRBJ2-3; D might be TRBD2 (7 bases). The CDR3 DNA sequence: TGTGCCAGCACGGGGGGCAGGGCAGATACGCAGTATTTT. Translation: CASTGGRADTQYF.